A selection of T cell receptor beta chains follows, all from one sample in a study of T cell repertoires in cytomegalovirus infection. TCRdb re-called the reads through MiXCR, storing one row per CDR3 protein. The sample lists over 150,000 distinct CDR3 sequences; about 18% were seen once. Sequencing input: CD8+ T cells from PBMCs. The receptors stem from a human donor in good health (CMV status not recorded). Some clones in this sample may be carry-over from other donors' samples. The conserved cysteine and the conserved F or W are not part of the CDR3 here. A clone size is listed for some rows: how often the clone was seen (once, few, many), or a class if it is expanded.

clone size: many
V gene: TRBV7-8
J gene: TRBJ1-5
CDR3 protein: ASSLNTGSSNQPQH

clone size: NA
V gene: TRBV19
J gene: TRBJ1-1
CDR3 protein: ASVWDYTEAF

clone size: NA
V gene: TRBV12-5
J gene: TRBJ2-7
CDR3 protein: ASGLGPLNEQY

clone size: NA
V gene: TRBV10-3
J gene: TRBJ2-3
CDR3 protein: ASTVSSSTDTQY

clone size: NA
V gene: TRBV12-3/TRBV12-4
J gene: TRBJ2-7
CDR3 protein: ASSPGTAAASY

clone size: NA
V gene: TRBV28
J gene: TRBJ1-3
CDR3 protein: ASTVSSGNTIY

clone size: few
V gene: TRBV29-1
J gene: TRBJ2-7
CDR3 protein: SVAPVSSGGKYEQY

clone size: few
V gene: TRBV7-1
J gene: TRBJ2-7
CDR3 protein: ASSSEDEQY

clone size: few
V gene: TRBV6-1
J gene: TRBJ1-1
CDR3 protein: ASSENLGDSATEAF

clone size: few
V gene: TRBV7-2
J gene: TRBJ2-5
CDR3 protein: ASRDYGPTQETQY

clone size: NA
V gene: TRBV7-9
J gene: TRBJ2-7
CDR3 protein: ASSSPRDRVFDEQY

clone size: NA
V gene: TRBV19
J gene: TRBJ2-1
CDR3 protein: ASSIGGEYNEQF

clone size: NA
V gene: TRBV25-1
J gene: TRBJ2-7
CDR3 protein: ASSVTETYEQY

clone size: NA
V gene: TRBV10-3
J gene: TRBJ2-7
CDR3 protein: AISGTVPLYEQY

clone size: few
V gene: TRBV7-2
J gene: TRBJ1-6
CDR3 protein: ASSLETGTFSYNSPLH

clone size: NA
V gene: TRBV6-2/TRBV6-3
J gene: TRBJ2-5
CDR3 protein: ASSPRTSRYQETQY

clone size: NA
V gene: TRBV20-1
J gene: TRBJ2-5
CDR3 protein: SAGLPGSATQY

clone size: NA
V gene: TRBV11-2
J gene: TRBJ2-7
CDR3 protein: ASSSTRLDIYEQY

clone size: NA
V gene: TRBV6-1
J gene: TRBJ2-3
CDR3 protein: ASSETATSGGRTDTQY

clone size: few
V gene: TRBV20-1
J gene: TRBJ2-7
CDR3 protein: SATTYRERTYEQY

clone size: NA
V gene: TRBV6-2/TRBV6-3
J gene: TRBJ2-7
CDR3 protein: ASSSDLAQKGSYEQY

clone size: NA
V gene: TRBV6-2/TRBV6-3
J gene: TRBJ2-3
CDR3 protein: ASSSVGYTDTQY

clone size: few
V gene: TRBV28
J gene: TRBJ1-3
CDR3 protein: ASSRDLSSGNTIY

clone size: few
V gene: TRBV7-2
J gene: TRBJ1-5
CDR3 protein: ASSIIRDRGDQPQH

clone size: few
V gene: TRBV11-2
J gene: TRBJ2-3
CDR3 protein: ASSLRGALVLNSDTQY

clone size: NA
V gene: TRBV5-1
J gene: TRBJ1-2
CDR3 protein: ASSPEATGGAYGYT

clone size: NA
V gene: TRBV29-1
J gene: TRBJ2-2
CDR3 protein: SVVDPTGELF

clone size: NA
V gene: TRBV6-2/TRBV6-3
J gene: TRBJ2-6
CDR3 protein: ASAGGSGANVLT

clone size: few
V gene: TRBV7-9
J gene: TRBJ1-2
CDR3 protein: AIQVQGSYGYT

clone size: few
V gene: TRBV6-5
J gene: TRBJ2-5
CDR3 protein: ASCSFGAGGLLAGGPKETQY

clone size: NA
V gene: TRBV6-2/TRBV6-3
J gene: TRBJ2-5
CDR3 protein: ASSYFPHRGNMETQY

clone size: few
V gene: TRBV6-2/TRBV6-3
J gene: TRBJ2-7
CDR3 protein: ASSWDRPREQY

clone size: few
V gene: TRBV5-4
J gene: TRBJ2-1
CDR3 protein: ASSRPGQGAQNEQF

clone size: NA
V gene: TRBV5-6
J gene: TRBJ1-4
CDR3 protein: ASSLSQEPATNEKLF

clone size: NA
V gene: TRBV12-3/TRBV12-4
J gene: TRBJ1-5
CDR3 protein: ASSSPGASRNQPQH

clone size: NA
V gene: TRBV20-1
J gene: TRBJ1-1
CDR3 protein: SARDFGDGVGAF

clone size: NA
V gene: TRBV2
J gene: TRBJ2-3
CDR3 protein: ASRTIPGHRLDTQY

clone size: many
V gene: TRBV6-2/TRBV6-3
J gene: TRBJ2-6
CDR3 protein: ASSSLSSGANVLT

clone size: NA
V gene: TRBV6-1
J gene: TRBJ2-1
CDR3 protein: ASSGLAGVLNEQF

clone size: NA
V gene: TRBV7-2
J gene: TRBJ2-1
CDR3 protein: ASSKGLAGGPRNEQF

clone size: NA
V gene: TRBV12-3/TRBV12-4
J gene: TRBJ2-1
CDR3 protein: ASSLGRDRGLGEQF

clone size: NA
V gene: TRBV4-1
J gene: TRBJ1-5
CDR3 protein: ASSQEQLNQPQH

clone size: few
V gene: TRBV7-9
J gene: TRBJ1-2
CDR3 protein: ASSSDIVSLANYGYT

clone size: many
V gene: TRBV2
J gene: TRBJ1-5
CDR3 protein: ASGHQPQH

clone size: NA
V gene: TRBV2
J gene: TRBJ2-1
CDR3 protein: ASSGGQGAFSYNEQF

clone size: few
V gene: TRBV28
J gene: TRBJ1-6
CDR3 protein: ASSGRASPLH

clone size: few
V gene: TRBV7-7
J gene: TRBJ1-1
CDR3 protein: ASSPPTGDWATEAF

clone size: NA
V gene: TRBV7-3
J gene: TRBJ2-1
CDR3 protein: ASSFVSGDNEQF

clone size: NA
V gene: TRBV6-2/TRBV6-3
J gene: TRBJ1-2
CDR3 protein: ASSYVMAGGPYGYT

clone size: few
V gene: TRBV25-1
J gene: TRBJ2-7
CDR3 protein: ASSEWGRFD

clone size: few
V gene: TRBV7-3
J gene: TRBJ2-5
CDR3 protein: ASSPPGAYGETQY

clone size: NA
V gene: TRBV7-9
J gene: TRBJ2-2
CDR3 protein: ATAGSAGGPIGELF

clone size: NA
V gene: TRBV13
J gene: TRBJ1-1
CDR3 protein: ASSGGPGGGEAF